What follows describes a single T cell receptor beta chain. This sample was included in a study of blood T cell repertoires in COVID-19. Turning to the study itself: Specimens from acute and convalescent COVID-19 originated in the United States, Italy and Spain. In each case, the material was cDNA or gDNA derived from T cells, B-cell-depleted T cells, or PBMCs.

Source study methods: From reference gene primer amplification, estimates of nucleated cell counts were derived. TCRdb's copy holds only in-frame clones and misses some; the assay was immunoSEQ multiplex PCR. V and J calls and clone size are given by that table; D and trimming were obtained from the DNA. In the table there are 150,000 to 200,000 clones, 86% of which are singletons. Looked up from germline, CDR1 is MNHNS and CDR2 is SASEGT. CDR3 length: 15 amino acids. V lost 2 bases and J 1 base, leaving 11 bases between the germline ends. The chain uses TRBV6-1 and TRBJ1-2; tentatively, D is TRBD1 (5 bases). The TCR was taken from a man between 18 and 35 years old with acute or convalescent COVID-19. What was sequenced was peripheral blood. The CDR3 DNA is TGTGCCAGCAGTGAACAGACAGTAATTAACTATGGCTACACCTTC. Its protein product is CASSEQTVINYGYTF.